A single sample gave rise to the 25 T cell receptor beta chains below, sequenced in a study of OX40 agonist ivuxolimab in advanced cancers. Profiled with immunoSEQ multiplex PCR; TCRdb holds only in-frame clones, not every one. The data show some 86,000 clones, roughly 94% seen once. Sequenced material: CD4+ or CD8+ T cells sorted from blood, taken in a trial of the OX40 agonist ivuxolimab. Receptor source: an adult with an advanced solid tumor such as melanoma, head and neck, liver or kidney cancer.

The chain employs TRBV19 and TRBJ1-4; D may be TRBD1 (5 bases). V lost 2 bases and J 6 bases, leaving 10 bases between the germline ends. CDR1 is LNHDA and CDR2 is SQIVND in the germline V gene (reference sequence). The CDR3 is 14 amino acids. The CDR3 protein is CASSIKGEHEKLFF. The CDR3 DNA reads TGTGCCAGTAGTATAAAAGGGGAACATGAAAAACTGTTTTTT.

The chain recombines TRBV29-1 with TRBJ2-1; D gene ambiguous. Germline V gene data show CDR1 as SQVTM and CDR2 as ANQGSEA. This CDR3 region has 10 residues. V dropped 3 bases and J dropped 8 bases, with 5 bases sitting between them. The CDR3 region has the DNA TGCAGCGTTGAGGCGGATGAGCAGTTCTTC. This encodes CSVEADEQFF.

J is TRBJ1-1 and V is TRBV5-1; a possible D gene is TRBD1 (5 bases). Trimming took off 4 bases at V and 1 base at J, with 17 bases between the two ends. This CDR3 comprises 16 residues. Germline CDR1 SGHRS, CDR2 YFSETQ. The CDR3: CASSPPSVGENTEAFF. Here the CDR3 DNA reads TGCGCCAGCAGCCCCCCGAGCGTAGGGGAGAACACTGAAGCTTTCTTT.

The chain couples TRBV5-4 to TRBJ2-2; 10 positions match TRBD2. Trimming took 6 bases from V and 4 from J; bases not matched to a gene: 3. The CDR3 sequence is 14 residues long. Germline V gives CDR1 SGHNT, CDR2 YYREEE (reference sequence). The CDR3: CASTQREGTGELFF. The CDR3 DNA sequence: TGTGCCAGCACTCAGCGGGAGGGCACCGGGGAGCTGTTTTTT.

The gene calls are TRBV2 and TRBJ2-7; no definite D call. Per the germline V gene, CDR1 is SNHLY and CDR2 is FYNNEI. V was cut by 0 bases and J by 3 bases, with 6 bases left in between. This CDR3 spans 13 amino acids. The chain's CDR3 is CASSEASVYEQYF. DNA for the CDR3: TGTGCCAGCAGTGAAGCTTCTGTCTACGAGCAGTACTTC.

The chain's CDR3 is CASSFFGGPYEQYF. The CDR3 nucleotides are TGTGCCAGCAGCTTCTTCGGGGGCCCTTACGAGCAGTACTTC. This chain links TRBV7-9 with TRBJ2-7, with D perhaps being TRBD1 or TRBD2 (6 bases each). V was trimmed by 3 bases and J by 4 bases, leaving 13 bases between them. The CDR3 has 14 residues. Germline CDR1 is SEHNR and CDR2 is FQNEAQ (reference sequence).

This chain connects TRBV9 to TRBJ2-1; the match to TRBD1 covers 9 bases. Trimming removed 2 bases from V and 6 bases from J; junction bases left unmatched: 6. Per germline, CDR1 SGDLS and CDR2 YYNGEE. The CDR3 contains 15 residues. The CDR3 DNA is TGTGCCAGCAGCGTGGGACAGGGCGGTCCCAATGAGCAGTTCTTC. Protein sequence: CASSVGQGGPNEQFF.

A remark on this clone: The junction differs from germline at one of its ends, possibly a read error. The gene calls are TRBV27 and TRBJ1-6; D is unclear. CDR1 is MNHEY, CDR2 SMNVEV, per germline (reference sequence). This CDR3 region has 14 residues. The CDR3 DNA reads TGTGCCAGCAAGGGTCCAAGCCCAAATTCATCCCTCCACTTT. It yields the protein CASKGPSPNSSLHF.

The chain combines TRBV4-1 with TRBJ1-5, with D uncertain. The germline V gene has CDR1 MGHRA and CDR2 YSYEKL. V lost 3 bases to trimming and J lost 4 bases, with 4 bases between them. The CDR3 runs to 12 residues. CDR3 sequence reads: CASSQENQPQHF. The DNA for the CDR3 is TGCGCCAGCAGCCAGGAAAATCAGCCCCAGCATTTT.

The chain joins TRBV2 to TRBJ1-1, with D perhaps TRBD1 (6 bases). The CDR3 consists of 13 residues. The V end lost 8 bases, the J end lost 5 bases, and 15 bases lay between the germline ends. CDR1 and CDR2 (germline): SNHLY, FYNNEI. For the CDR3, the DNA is TGTGCCAGCGGGAGGGGGGCGCGTACTGAAGCTTTCTTT. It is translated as CASGRGARTEAFF.

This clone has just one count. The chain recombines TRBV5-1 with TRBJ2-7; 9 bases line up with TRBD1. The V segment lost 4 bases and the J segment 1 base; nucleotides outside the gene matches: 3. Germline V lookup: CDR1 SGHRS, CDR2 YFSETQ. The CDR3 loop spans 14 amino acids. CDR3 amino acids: CASSRDRESYEQYF. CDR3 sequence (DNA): TGCGCCAGCAGCCGGGACAGGGAGTCCTACGAGCAGTACTTC.

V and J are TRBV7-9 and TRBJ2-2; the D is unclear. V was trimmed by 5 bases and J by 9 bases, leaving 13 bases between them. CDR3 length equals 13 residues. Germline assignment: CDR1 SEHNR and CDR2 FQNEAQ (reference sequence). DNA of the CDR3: TGTGCCAGCAGCACAAGCTTAGTCAGGGAGCTGTTTTTT. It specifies CASSTSLVRELFF.

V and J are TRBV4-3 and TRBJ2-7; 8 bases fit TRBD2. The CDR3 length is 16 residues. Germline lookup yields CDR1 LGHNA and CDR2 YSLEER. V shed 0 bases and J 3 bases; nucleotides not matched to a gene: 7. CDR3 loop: CASSQDRAGGLYEQYF. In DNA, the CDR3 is TGCGCCAGCAGCCAAGATCGGGCGGGAGGACTCTACGAGCAGTACTTC.

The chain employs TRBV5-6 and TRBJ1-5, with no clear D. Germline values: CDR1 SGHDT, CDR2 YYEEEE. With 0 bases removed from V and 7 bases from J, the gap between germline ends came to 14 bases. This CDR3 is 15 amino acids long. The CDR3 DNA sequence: TGTGCCAGCAGCTTGGCCGCCGTACTGGGCCAGCCCCAGCATTTT. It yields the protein CASSLAAVLGQPQHF.

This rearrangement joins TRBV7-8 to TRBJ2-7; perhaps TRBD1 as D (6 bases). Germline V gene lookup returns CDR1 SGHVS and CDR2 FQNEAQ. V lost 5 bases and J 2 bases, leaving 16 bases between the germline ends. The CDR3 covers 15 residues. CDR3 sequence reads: CASSGSGTPTYEQYF. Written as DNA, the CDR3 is TGTGCCAGCAGCGGATCCGGGACACCAACCTACGAGCAGTACTTC.

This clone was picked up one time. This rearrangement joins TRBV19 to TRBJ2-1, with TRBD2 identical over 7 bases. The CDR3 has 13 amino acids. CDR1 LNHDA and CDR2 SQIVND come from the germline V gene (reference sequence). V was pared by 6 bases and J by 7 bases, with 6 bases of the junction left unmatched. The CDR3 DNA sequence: TGTGCCAGTAGACAGACTAGCACGAATGAGCAGTTCTTC. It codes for CASRQTSTNEQFF.

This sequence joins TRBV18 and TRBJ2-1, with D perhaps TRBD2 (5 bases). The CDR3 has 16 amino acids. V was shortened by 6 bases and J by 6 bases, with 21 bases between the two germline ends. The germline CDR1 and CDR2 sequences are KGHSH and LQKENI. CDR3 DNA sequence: TGTGCCAGCTCCCCCATGGACTCGGATCCCCGCAATGAGCAGTTCTTC. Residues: CASSPMDSDPRNEQFF.

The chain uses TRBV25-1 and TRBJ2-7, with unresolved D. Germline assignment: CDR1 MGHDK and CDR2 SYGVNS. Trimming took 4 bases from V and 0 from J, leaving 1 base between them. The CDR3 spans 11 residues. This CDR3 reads CASSVSYEQYF. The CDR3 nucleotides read TGTGCCAGCAGTGTCTCCTACGAGCAGTACTTC.

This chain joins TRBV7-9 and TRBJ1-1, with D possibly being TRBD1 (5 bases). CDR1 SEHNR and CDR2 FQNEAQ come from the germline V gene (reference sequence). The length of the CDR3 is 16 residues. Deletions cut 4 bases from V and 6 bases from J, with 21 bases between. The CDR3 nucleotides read TGTGCCAGCAGCTCCCCCTACGGGGACGTAGGACCTGAAGCTTTCTTT. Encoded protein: CASSSPYGDVGPEAFF. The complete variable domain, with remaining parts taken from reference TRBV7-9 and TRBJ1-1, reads DTGVSQNPRHKITKRGQNVTFRCDPISEHNRLYWYRQTLGQGPEFLTYFQNEAQLEKSRLLSDRFSAERPKGSFSTLEIQRTEQGDSAMYLCASSSPYGDVGPEAFFGQGTRLTVV.

The CDR3 loop is CSVPHREGQETQYF. CDR3 bases: TGCAGCGTTCCCCACAGGGAGGGTCAAGAGACCCAGTACTTC. This chain uses TRBV29-1 with TRBJ2-5; D possibly corresponds to TRBD2 (7 bases). This CDR3 spans 14 amino acids. Germline V lookup: CDR1 SQVTM, CDR2 ANQGSEA. V lost 5 bases, J lost 2 bases, and 15 bases lay in between.

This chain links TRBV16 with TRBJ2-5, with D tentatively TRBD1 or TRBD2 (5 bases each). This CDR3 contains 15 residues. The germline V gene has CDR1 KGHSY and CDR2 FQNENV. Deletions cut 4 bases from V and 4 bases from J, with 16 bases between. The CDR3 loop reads CASSPGTVRGETQYF. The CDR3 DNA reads TGTGCCAGCAGCCCCGGGACGGTGAGGGGAGAGACCCAGTACTTC.

CDR3 sequence (DNA): TGTGCCAGCAGTTCCATGGACCGGGTCTCGGAGACCCAGTACTTC. This translates into CASSSMDRVSETQYF. The J gene is TRBJ2-5, the V gene TRBV6-5, with unresolved D. Trimming removed 4 bases from V and 5 bases from J, with 17 bases in between. The CDR3 covers 15 residues. In germline, CDR1 is MNHEY, CDR2 SVGAGI.

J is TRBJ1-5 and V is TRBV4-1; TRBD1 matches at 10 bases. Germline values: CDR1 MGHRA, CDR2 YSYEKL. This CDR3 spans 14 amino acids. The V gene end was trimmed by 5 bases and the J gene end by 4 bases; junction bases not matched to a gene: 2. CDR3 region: CASSKGQGNQPQHF. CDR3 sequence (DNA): TGCGCCAGCAGCAAGGGACAGGGGAATCAGCCCCAGCATTTT.

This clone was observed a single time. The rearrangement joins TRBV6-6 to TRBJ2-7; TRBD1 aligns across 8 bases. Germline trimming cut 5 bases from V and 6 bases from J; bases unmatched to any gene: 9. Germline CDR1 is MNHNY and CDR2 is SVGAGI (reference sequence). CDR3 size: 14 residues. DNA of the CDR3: TGTGCCAGCAGTCAAGCAGGGGGCTTGAGCGAGCAGTACTTC. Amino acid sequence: CASSQAGGLSEQYF.

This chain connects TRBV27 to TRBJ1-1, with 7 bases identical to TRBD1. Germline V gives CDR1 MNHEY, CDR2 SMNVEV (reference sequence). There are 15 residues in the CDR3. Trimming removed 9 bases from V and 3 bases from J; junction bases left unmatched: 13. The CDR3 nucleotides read TGTGCCAGTAGTCGAGGGGGCGCGTTGTACACTGAAGCTTTCTTT. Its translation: CASSRGGALYTEAFF.